Included here is one T cell receptor beta chain sequence, with context. The entry originates in a study of blood T cell repertoires in COVID-19. Germline lookup yields CDR1 SGHDT and CDR2 YYEEEE. The CDR3 runs to 16 residues. V lost 4 bases and J lost 1; bases outside the gene matches: 6. The authors' processing: Amplification of reference gene primers was used by the study to estimate nucleated cell counts. The repertoire was sequenced with immunoSEQ multiplex PCR; TCRdb's copy has only in-frame clones and lacks some. V and J calls and clone size come straight from that table; D and trimming were deduced from the DNA. Of 250,000 to 300,000 clones listed, roughly 88% are singletons.

Sequenced: peripheral blood. The sequence was obtained from a young woman who had recovered from COVID-19. The chain uses TRBV5-6 and TRBJ1-1; 11 bases match TRBD1. CDR3 loop: CASSRDRGTQNTEAFF. DNA of the CDR3: TGTGCCAGCAGCCGGGACAGGGGGACGCAGAACACTGAAGCTTTCTTT.